These 12 T cell receptor beta chains originate from one sample sequenced in a study of blood T cell repertoires in COVID-19. Produced via immunoSEQ multiplex PCR; TCRdb's table is partial and in-frame only. Here the sample spans roughly 80,000 clones, around 86% being singletons. Sequences were obtained from peripheral blood. All receptors derive from a woman aged 55-70 years with acute or convalescent COVID-19.

The CDR3 DNA reads as TGTGCCAGCAGGGACAGGGGCTTCGGCAACGAGCAGTACTTC. It yields the protein CASRDRGFGNEQYF. The chain links TRBV27 to TRBJ2-7; TRBD1 aligns across 9 bases. After removal of 6 bases from V and 5 bases from J, the junction contained 8 bases not matched to a gene. CDR1 and CDR2 from the germline V gene are MNHEY and SMNVEV (reference sequence). The CDR3 has 14 residues.

This chain links TRBV29-1 with TRBJ2-3; tentatively, D is TRBD2 (6 bases). Germline V gives CDR1 SQVTM, CDR2 ANQGSEA. The CDR3 runs to 13 residues. Trimming left V 7 bases short and J 4 bases short, with 15 bases between. CDR3 DNA: TGCAGCGAGAAAGGGAGCGGGCCAGATACGCAGTATTTT. It specifies CSEKGSGPDTQYF.

This chain connects TRBV7-9 to TRBJ1-1; D not resolved. Germline loops: CDR1 SEHNR, CDR2 FQNEAQ (reference sequence). The ends were cut back, 7 bases at V and 4 bases at J, with 19 bases in the middle. The CDR3 extends over 15 amino acids. In DNA form, the CDR3 reads TGTGCCAGCACCCCGGCCGGGAGGGTGGGCACTGAAGCTTTCTTT. It is translated as CASTPAGRVGTEAFF. The variable domain in full, completed from reference TRBV7-9 and TRBJ1-1, reads DTGVSQNPRHKITKRGQNVTFRCDPISEHNRLYWYRQTLGQGPEFLTYFQNEAQLEKSRLLSDRFSAERPKGSFSTLEIQRTEQGDSAMYLCASTPAGRVGTEAFFGQGTRLTVV.

CDR3 DNA: TGCGCCAGCAGCTCTGGGGCGGACAGGGAATATGGCTACACCTTC. Translated: CASSSGADREYGYTF. The rearrangement links TRBV5-1 to TRBJ1-2; 8 bases match TRBD1. The CDR3 is made up of 15 amino acids. The germline V gene encodes CDR1 SGHRS and CDR2 YFSETQ. V was pared by 3 bases and J by 5 bases, with 9 bases of the junction left unmatched.

The J gene is TRBJ2-5, the V gene TRBV6-6, with no clear D. V was clipped by 0 bases and J by 1 base, with 6 bases between them. The germline V gene encodes CDR1 MNHNY and CDR2 SVGAGI (reference sequence). CDR3 size: 14 residues. The CDR3 nucleotides read TGTGCCAGCAGTTACTCTGCGGTCCAAGAGACCCAGTACTTC. Protein: CASSYSAVQETQYF.

The gene calls are TRBV21-1 and TRBJ2-1; TRBD1, the table's D call, was not compared with the DNA. TRBV21-1 is given as a pseudogene. This CDR3 is built from 17 residues. In nucleotides, the CDR3 is TGTGCCAGCAGCAAAAGCTTCATTACGACAGGTCGCGATGAGCAGTTCTTC. Its translation: CASSKSFITTGRDEQFF.

V gene TRBV7-2 combines with J gene TRBJ2-7; D call uncertain. CDR1 and CDR2 (germline): SGHTA, FQGNSA. V lost 3 bases to trimming and J lost 3 bases, with 12 bases between them. The CDR3 runs 14 residues. Here the CDR3 reads CASSFGQALYEQYF. The CDR3, as DNA: TGTGCCAGCAGCTTTGGGCAGGCTCTCTACGAGCAGTACTTC.

V usage is TRBV7-9 and J usage is TRBJ2-7; a possible D gene is TRBD1 (6 bases). V dropped 1 base and J dropped 2 bases, with 9 bases sitting between them. This CDR3 comprises 14 residues. The V gene's germline CDR1 is SEHNR and CDR2 FQNEAQ (reference sequence). CDR3 region: CASSLVEGAYEQYF. The CDR3 DNA sequence: TGTGCCAGCAGCTTAGTAGAGGGGGCCTACGAGCAGTACTTC.

The CDR3 DNA reads as TGTGCCAGCAGTTACAACCCAGCTAACTATGGCTACACCTTC. This translates into CASSYNPANYGYTF. V gene TRBV6-5 combines with J gene TRBJ1-2; D call uncertain. V shed 2 bases and J shed 0 bases, with 7 bases lying between them. This CDR3 region has 14 residues. Looked up from germline, CDR1 is MNHEY and CDR2 is SVGAGI.

This clone occurred a few times. The chain joins TRBV6-4 to TRBJ2-2; maybe TRBD1 (8 bases). The germline gives CDR1 MRHNA, CDR2 SNTAGT. V shed 0 bases and J shed 12 bases, with 23 bases lying between them. The length of the CDR3 is 17 residues. CDR3 sequence (DNA): TGTGCCAGCAGTGACTCCACAGGGGGGGCCGCGCAGAGGAAGCTGTTTTTT. Translating gives CASSDSTGGAAQRKLFF.

This chain joins TRBV6-6 and TRBJ2-2, with a weak D call TRBD1 (6 bases). Germline V gene lookup returns CDR1 MNHNY and CDR2 SVGAGI (reference sequence). V was clipped by 5 bases and J by 0 bases, with 13 bases between them. This CDR3 has 16 residues. CDR3 protein: CASSTRQVANTGELFF. Here the CDR3 DNA reads TGTGCCAGCAGTACTCGACAGGTCGCGAACACCGGGGAGCTGTTTTTT.

The rearrangement links TRBV27 to TRBJ1-1; TRBD1 matches 11 bases. The CDR3 loop spans 13 amino acids. V gave up 11 bases and J gave up 3 bases; unmatched junction bases: 5. CDR1 and CDR2 (germline): MNHEY, SMNVEV (reference sequence). In nucleotides, the CDR3 is TGTGCCGCCTCGGGACAGGGGGACACTGAAGCTTTCTTT. Translating gives CAASGQGDTEAFF.